This T cell receptor beta chain originates from a study of CD4 T cells in relation to SARS-CoV-2 and coronaviruses. Overall study context: ViraFEST: roughly 10-day antigen culture of PBMCs, then TCR beta CDR3 sequencing. Controls used an HIV-1 Nef peptide pool or no peptide.

The CDR3 runs 16 residues. The V gene's germline CDR1 is SGDLS and CDR2 YYNGEE. The V gene lost 3 bases and the J gene lost 0 bases, with 10 bases spanning the gap. TCRdb's table, derived via immunoSEQ multiplex PCR, lists solely in-frame clones and lacks some. Among just under 30,000 clones listed, about 75% were seen once. A word on this clone: Its antigen is as yet unknown.

The unexposed donors gave CD4+ T cells in about 2011-2018, prior to COVID-19. After roughly ten days of culture, CD4+ T cells were isolated. Unexposed-donor CD4+ T cells were probed with SARS-CoV-2 S/N and four cold-coronavirus spikes, cells permitting. The source material was CD4+ T cells from PBMCs, cultured in vitro. This clonotype was sampled from a human donor in good health. This chain connects TRBV9 to TRBJ2-6, with D uncertain. In nucleotides, the CDR3 is TGTGCCAGCAGCGGACCGAGGACCTCTGGGGCCAACGTCCTGACTTTC. Protein product: CASSGPRTSGANVLTF.